The subject of this entry is one T cell receptor (beta chain). Its antigen is as yet unknown. TCR sequencing used cDNA made by reverse transcription of extracted RNA. TCRdb's copy holds only in-frame clones and misses some; the assay was immunoSEQ multiplex PCR. The table has 65,000 to 70,000 clones, under 75% seen once. The entry originates in a study of CD8+ T cells in alopecia areata. The overall study: Administration of oral tofacitinib to treated patients was at 5 to 10 mg twice daily. Whole-study findings and limits: Across lesional scalp, and particularly alopecia totalis/universalis, clonality surpassed that of normal scalp.

The TCR was taken from a human donor with alopecia areata. Sample: CD8+ T cells sorted from blood, taken at week 0.

The CDR3 spells CASGLEAGNYNEQFF. DNA for the CDR3: TGTGCTAGTGGTTTGGAAGCGGGAAACTACAATGAGCAGTTCTTC. The chain combines TRBV12-5 with TRBJ2-1; TRBD2 aligns across 7 bases. The CDR3 extends over 15 amino acids. The germline gives CDR1 LGHNT, CDR2 FRNRAP. The trim removed 1 base at V and 3 bases at J, leaving 3 bases unmatched.